This passage covers 24 T cell receptor beta chains from one sample sequenced in a study of vaccination effects on CD4 cells after COVID-19. No antigen is known for these receptors. Only in-frame clones appear in the TCRdb table, and some are missing; sequencing was by immunoSEQ multiplex PCR. Of roughly 31,000 clones listed, about two thirds are singletons. Following culture for approximately 11 days, CD4+ T cells were isolated. The specimen comprised CD4+ T cells from PBMCs cultured without peptide, sampled before COVID-19 vaccination. The receptors were sampled from a human donor who received a COVID-19 vaccine.

Here the CDR3 DNA reads TGTGCCAGCAGCCGGGCCGGGCCCCTTGGAAGCCGCTACACCTTC. It yields the protein CASSRAGPLGSRYTF. The chain employs TRBV3-1 (or the pseudogene TRBV3-2) and TRBJ1-2; D gene uncertain. The CDR3 runs 15 residues. The V gene lost 4 bases and the J gene lost 9 bases, with 21 bases spanning the gap. The germline gives CDR1 LGHDT, CDR2 YNNKEL (reference sequence).

In this sample, this clone turned up a few times. This chain connects TRBV19 to TRBJ2-5; D is perhaps TRBD2 (6 bases). The CDR3 spans 17 residues. CDR1 LNHDA and CDR2 SQIVND come from the germline V gene (reference sequence). Trimming stripped 1 base from V and 5 bases from J, with 20 bases between. This CDR3 reads CASSIAGRDRGDETQYF. Here the CDR3 DNA reads TGTGCCAGTAGTATAGCCGGTAGGGACCGCGGGGATGAGACCCAGTACTTC.

The V call is TRBV5-1, the J call TRBJ1-5; D perhaps matches TRBD1 (5 bases). The CDR3 has 17 residues. V lost 0 bases, J lost 0 bases, and 13 bases lay in between. The germline gives CDR1 SGHRS, CDR2 YFSETQ. CDR3 region: CASSLASGAYSNQPQHF. For the CDR3, the DNA is TGCGCCAGCAGCTTGGCCAGCGGGGCTTATAGCAATCAGCCCCAGCATTTT.

The chain links TRBV11-2 to TRBJ1-5; the D gene is possibly TRBD1 (6 bases). V was trimmed by 0 bases and J by 5 bases, leaving 14 bases between them. The CDR3 contains 16 residues. CDR1 is SGHAT, CDR2 FQNNGV, per germline. The CDR3 is CASSLDSGQAYQPQHF. The CDR3 nucleotides read TGTGCCAGCAGCTTAGACTCGGGACAAGCTTATCAGCCCCAGCATTTT. The full variable domain, rest sourced from reference TRBV11-2 and TRBJ1-5, is EAGVAQSPRYKIIEKRQSVAFWCNPISGHATLYWYQQILGQGPKLLIQFQNNGVVDDSQLPKDRFSAERLKGVDSTLKIQPAKLEDSAVYLCASSLDSGQAYQPQHFGDGTRLSIL.

The rearrangement joins TRBV5-4 to TRBJ2-2; a weak D match, TRBD2 (5 bases). The germline V gene encodes CDR1 SGHNT and CDR2 YYREEE (reference sequence). The CDR3 consists of 19 residues. The V gene lost 0 bases and the J gene lost 1 base, with 19 bases spanning the gap. Here the CDR3 reads CASSLAPSGSTGNTGELFF. The CDR3 DNA follows: TGTGCCAGCAGCTTGGCGCCCTCGGGGTCCACCGGGAACACCGGGGAGCTGTTTTTT.

CDR3 amino acids: CASSPIGGPGDTQYF. CDR3 DNA sequence: TGTGCCAGCAGCCCTATCGGGGGCCCGGGGGATACGCAGTATTTT. The chain carries TRBV7-9 and TRBJ2-3; D possibly matches TRBD1 or TRBD2 (6 bases each). Trimming pared 5 bases from V and 6 bases from J, leaving 18 bases between. The CDR3 spans 15 residues. Germline CDR1 reads SEHNR; CDR2 reads FQNEAQ (reference sequence).

This chain joins TRBV7-2 and TRBJ2-7; TRBD1 is a possible D gene (6 bases). CDR3 length: 13 residues. Germline V lookup: CDR1 SGHTA, CDR2 FQGNSA. Between the trimmed V and J ends, which lost 4 bases and 9 bases, there was a span of 16 bases. CDR3 in amino acids: CASSSDRFEGQYF. In DNA form, the CDR3 reads TGTGCCAGCAGCTCCGACAGGTTTGAAGGGCAGTACTTC. The variable domain in full, completed from reference TRBV7-2 and TRBJ2-7, reads GAGVSQSPSNKVTEKGKDVELRCDPISGHTALYWYRQSLGQGLEFLIYFQGNSAPDKSGLPSDRFSAERTGGSVSTLTIQRTQQEDSAVYLCASSSDRFEGQYFGPGTRLTVT.

DNA for the CDR3: TGTGCCAGCTCACCGGGGACAGGGACGGGGGCTGAAGCTTTCTTT. Protein product: CASSPGTGTGAEAFF. The gene calls are TRBV18 and TRBJ1-1; 9 bases agree with TRBD1. CDR1 is KGHSH and CDR2 is LQKENI in the germline V gene. The CDR3 sequence is 15 residues long. Losses at the gene ends were 3 bases for V and 6 bases for J; bases not matched to a gene: 8. The variable domain in full, with the rest retrieved from reference TRBV18 and TRBJ1-1, is NAGVMQNPRHLVRRRGQEARLRCSPMKGHSHVYWYRQLPEEGLKFMVYLQKENIIDESGMPKERFSAEFPKEGPSILRIQQVVRGDSAAYFCASSPGTGTGAEAFFGQGTRLTVV.

This clone has just a few counts. The chain carries TRBV20-1 and TRBJ2-5; TRBD2 agrees at 9 bases. CDR1 is DFQATT, CDR2 SNEGSKA, per germline (reference sequence). This CDR3 region has 16 residues. The V and J ends lost 3 bases and 0 bases, in that order; junction bases with no gene match: 8. The CDR3 sequence is CSASALLAGNQETQYF. CDR3 sequence (DNA): TGCAGTGCTAGTGCCCTACTAGCGGGTAACCAAGAGACCCAGTACTTC.

This chain links TRBV9 with TRBJ1-4, with 7 bases fitting TRBD1. CDR1 and CDR2 from the germline V gene are SGDLS and YYNGEE. With V trimmed by 3 bases and J by 4 bases, 9 bases remained unmatched. This CDR3 region has 16 residues. The CDR3 nucleotides are TGTGCCAGCAGCGCGACTAAGGGACAGCTTAATGAAAAACTGTTTTTT. Its translation: CASSATKGQLNEKLFF.

The chain couples TRBV3-1 (or the pseudogene TRBV3-2) to TRBJ2-5; 10 bases align to TRBD2. With V trimmed by 1 base and J by 4 bases, 3 bases remained unmatched. The CDR3 is 15 residues long. Germline CDR1 reads LGHDT; CDR2 reads YNNKEL (reference sequence). CDR3 nucleotides: TGTGCCAGCAGCCAAGGGACTAGCGGAACAGAGACCCAGTACTTC. It specifies CASSQGTSGTETQYF.

This clone was detected only once. J is TRBJ2-7 and V is TRBV19, with 10 bases matching TRBD2. Germline values: CDR1 LNHDA, CDR2 SQIVND (reference sequence). V gave up 4 bases and J gave up 1 base; unmatched junction bases: 7. The CDR3 covers 16 residues. The CDR3: CASSTWTSGLSYEQYF. In DNA, the CDR3 is TGTGCCAGTAGTACATGGACTAGCGGTCTATCCTACGAGCAGTACTTC.

The chain joins TRBV20-1 to TRBJ1-2; D remains ambiguous. This CDR3 region has 12 residues. Per the germline V gene, CDR1 is DFQATT and CDR2 is SNEGSKA (reference sequence). The V gene lost 3 bases and the J gene lost 3 bases, with 8 bases spanning the gap. The CDR3: CSASLSDYGYTF. The CDR3 region has the DNA TGCAGTGCTAGTTTGTCAGACTATGGCTACACCTTC.

This chain connects TRBV27 to TRBJ2-1, with 12 bases matching TRBD2. After removal of 5 bases from V and 6 bases from J, the junction contained 5 bases not matched to a gene. Germline values: CDR1 MNHEY, CDR2 SMNVEV (reference sequence). The CDR3 runs to 15 residues. CDR3 residues: CASSPTGLAGNEQFF. The CDR3 DNA reads as TGTGCCAGCAGTCCGACGGGACTAGCGGGCAATGAGCAGTTCTTC.

The CDR3 reads CATSGGLNTEAFF. Here the CDR3 DNA reads TGTGCCACCAGTGGGGGCCTGAACACTGAAGCTTTCTTT. V and J are TRBV24-1 and TRBJ1-1, with D perhaps TRBD1 (5 bases). Trimming cost V 5 bases and J 0 bases, with 6 bases left between them. The CDR3 is 13 residues long. Germline loops: CDR1 KGHDR, CDR2 SFDVKD.

This clone occurred once. The chain employs TRBV9 and TRBJ2-7; perhaps TRBD1 as D (6 bases). The CDR3 extends over 15 amino acids. CDR1 is SGDLS, CDR2 YYNGEE, per germline. The V and J ends lost 6 bases and 2 bases respectively, with 18 bases between them. CDR3 bases: TGTGCCAGCACCGTGATCGGGACAACTCCCTACGAGCAGTACTTC. The encoded protein is CASTVIGTTPYEQYF.

V usage is TRBV6-5 and J usage is TRBJ1-1; weak D call: TRBD1 (6 bases). The CDR3 is made up of 13 amino acids. The V end was cut by 5 bases, the J end by 4 bases, with 11 bases between. The germline V gene encodes CDR1 MNHEY and CDR2 SVGAGI. CDR3 sequence: CASSTQGRTEAFF. DNA for the CDR3: TGTGCCAGCAGTACACAGGGTCGCACTGAAGCTTTCTTT.

This chain uses TRBV18 with TRBJ1-4; D is unclear. The germline V gene has CDR1 KGHSH and CDR2 LQKENI. V was shortened by 3 bases and J by 6 bases, with 8 bases between the two germline ends. The CDR3 has 13 residues. The CDR3, as DNA: TGTGCCAGCTCACCCAGTTTATATGAAAAACTGTTTTTT. This sequence encodes CASSPSLYEKLFF.

This clone was recorded once. The rearrangement uses TRBV3-1 (or the pseudogene TRBV3-2) and TRBJ2-5, with a possible D match to TRBD2 (5 bases). This CDR3 is built from 13 residues. Germline V lookup: CDR1 LGHDT, CDR2 YNNKEL (reference sequence). Trimming left V 3 bases short and J 3 bases short, with 8 bases between. CDR3: CASSHLGEETQYF. The CDR3 nucleotides are TGTGCCAGCAGCCACCTGGGAGAAGAGACCCAGTACTTC.

This clone was picked up a small number of times. V and J are TRBV7-9 and TRBJ1-2, with D perhaps TRBD1 (5 bases). CDR1 is SEHNR, CDR2 FQNEAQ, per germline (reference sequence). With 8 bases removed from V and 6 bases from J, the gap between germline ends came to 13 bases. The length of the CDR3 is 12 residues. In DNA, the CDR3 is TGTGCCAGCTCTGGGGGTATCGATGGCTACACCTTC. Protein product: CASSGGIDGYTF. Together with reference TRBV7-9 and TRBJ1-2, the CDR3 gives the full variable domain: DTGVSQNPRHKITKRGQNVTFRCDPISEHNRLYWYRQTLGQGPEFLTYFQNEAQLEKSRLLSDRFSAERPKGSFSTLEIQRTEQGDSAMYLCASSGGIDGYTFGSGTRLTVV.

The chain combines TRBV18 with TRBJ1-1, with TRBD1 matching over 7 bases. This CDR3 contains 14 residues. Germline trimming cut 4 bases from V and 5 bases from J; bases unmatched to any gene: 7. Germline V gene data show CDR1 as KGHSH and CDR2 as LQKENI. The CDR3 sequence is CASSRDRSGTEAFF. Here the CDR3 DNA reads TGTGCCAGCTCACGGGACAGAAGTGGAACTGAAGCTTTCTTT.

This clone appeared a few times. The V gene is TRBV5-1, the J gene TRBJ2-2; 7 positions agree with TRBD2. This CDR3 has 16 residues. Germline assignment: CDR1 SGHRS and CDR2 YFSETQ. V lost 2 bases, J lost 1 base, and 5 bases stayed unmatched. CDR3: CASSLVGGMNTGELFF. CDR3 coding DNA: TGCGCCAGCAGCTTAGTCGGGGGGATGAACACCGGGGAGCTGTTTTTT.

This chain connects TRBV16 to TRBJ1-4; D ambiguous. Between the trimmed V and J ends, which lost 0 bases and 7 bases, there was a span of 9 bases. The CDR3 runs to 14 residues. The germline gives CDR1 KGHSY, CDR2 FQNENV. In DNA, the CDR3 is TGTGCCAGCAGCCAATCGAGCACGGTTGAAAAACTGTTTTTT. Its protein product is CASSQSSTVEKLFF.

The CDR3, as DNA: TGTGCCAGCAGCGGGGGGTGGGAGGGCTACAATGAGCAGTTCTTC. This codes for CASSGGWEGYNEQFF. This chain joins TRBV7-9 and TRBJ2-1; 7 bases agree with TRBD2. CDR3 length: 15 amino acids. Germline trimming cut 5 bases from V and 3 bases from J; bases unmatched to any gene: 7. CDR1 is SEHNR and CDR2 is FQNEAQ in the germline V gene (reference sequence). Combining the CDR3 with reference TRBV7-9 and TRBJ2-1 gives the whole variable domain DTGVSQNPRHKITKRGQNVTFRCDPISEHNRLYWYRQTLGQGPEFLTYFQNEAQLEKSRLLSDRFSAERPKGSFSTLEIQRTEQGDSAMYLCASSGGWEGYNEQFFGPGTRLTVL.